This paragraph covers one T cell receptor beta chain sequence. The antigen is unknown. These data belong to a study of Graves' ophthalmopathy and Graves' hyperthyroidism. Clinical symptoms, serum thyroxine, TRAb, thyroid ultrasound and orbital computed tomography were relied on for diagnosis. RNA transcripts served as template for amplifying TCR beta CDR3 sequences. HTBI primers were employed in first-round RT-PCR, then a second-round multiplex PCR followed. TCRdb processed the multiplex PCR reads anew with MiXCR; each CDR3 protein has one entry. The sample has over a million distinct CDR3 sequences; 35% to 40% are singletons. Germline V CDR1 and CDR2: MNHEY, SVGEGT. The V gene lost 4 bases and the J gene lost 0 bases, with 10 bases spanning the gap. The CDR3 runs 15 residues. Study conclusions and caveats: As the model predicted ophthalmopathy progression, it achieved a sensitivity of 70% to 71% and a specificity of around 73%. Appearing in blood as well were most expanded thyroid clonotypes above 0.001 frequency.

The chain carries TRBV6-2 or TRBV6-3 and TRBJ1-5; D call uncertain. The source is an adult man with Graves' hyperthyroidism. Material: peripheral blood or thyroid tissue (not recorded which). CDR3 loop: CASSSAEDSNQPQHF. The CDR3 DNA is TGTGCCAGCAGTTCGGCGGAGGATAGCAATCAGCCCCAGCATTTT.